This is a list of T cell receptor beta chains from one sample in a study of Siglec-9 on CD8 T cells in melanoma. TCRdb's table, derived via immunoSEQ multiplex PCR, lists solely in-frame clones and lacks some. The sample carries about 36,000 clones, 80% to 85% recorded once. Sequencing used Siglec-9- CD8+ T cells sorted from blood. The receptors derive from a human donor in good health. Each CDR3 is given with its conserved first and last residue. A D gene is named only where the DNA matches it firmly.

V	J	D	DNA	CDR3
TRBV6-1	TRBJ2-2	NA	TGTGCCAGCATGGGCAGGGTGGGCACCGGGGAGCTGTTTTTT	CASMGRVGTGELFF
TRBV2	TRBJ2-5	TRBD1	TGTGCCAGCAGGCTGACAGGGGAGGTTGAAGAGACCCAGTACTTC	CASRLTGEVEETQYF
TRBV5-4	TRBJ2-3	NA	TGTGCCAGCAGCCCTGACACAGATACGCAGTATTTT	CASSPDTDTQYF
TRBV19	TRBJ2-1	TRBD1	TGTGCCAGTAGTATAACAGGGGGCTCCTACAATGAGCAGTTCTTC	CASSITGGSYNEQFF
TRBV27	TRBJ1-2	TRBD1	TGTGCCAGCCGGTCGGGGACAGGGTTCTATGGCTACACCTTC	CASRSGTGFYGYTF
TRBV28	TRBJ1-4	NA	TGTGCCAGCAGTTTCTCCCCTACCGGGACGGTTGCAACTAATGAAAAACTGTTTTTT	CASSFSPTGTVATNEKLFF
TRBV4-1	TRBJ1-1	NA	TGCGCCAGCAGCCAAGAAAGCCAGGCTAACACTGAAGCTTTCTTT	CASSQESQANTEAFF
TRBV16	TRBJ2-5	NA	TGTGCCAGCAGCCAATTACCTACGGTGGAAGAGACCCAGTACTTC	CASSQLPTVEETQYF
TRBV6-1	TRBJ2-5	NA	TGTGCCAGCAGTGAAGTCCCGGACGGGGGAGAGACCCAGTACTTC	CASSEVPDGGETQYF
TRBV7-9	TRBJ1-2	NA	TGTGCCACCCAGTCGGGGGGTCGGACATCGGGCTATGGCTACACCTTC	CATQSGGRTSGYGYTF
TRBV5-6	TRBJ1-2	NA	TGTGCCAGCAGCTTGGCCCAGGAAATTAGTGGCTACACCTTC	CASSLAQEISGYTF
TRBV2	TRBJ2-7	NA	TGTGCCAGCAGAGAGATCTACGAGCAGTACTTC	CASREIYEQYF